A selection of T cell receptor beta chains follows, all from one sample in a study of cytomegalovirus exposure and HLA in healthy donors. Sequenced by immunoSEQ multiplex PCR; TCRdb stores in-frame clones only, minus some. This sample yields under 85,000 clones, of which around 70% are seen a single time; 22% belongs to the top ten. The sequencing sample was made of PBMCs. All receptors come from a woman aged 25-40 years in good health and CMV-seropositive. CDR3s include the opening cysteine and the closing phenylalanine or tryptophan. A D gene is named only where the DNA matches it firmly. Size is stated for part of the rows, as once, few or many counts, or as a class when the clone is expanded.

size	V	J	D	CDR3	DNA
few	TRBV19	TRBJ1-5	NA	CASSIVGELQPQHF	TGTGCCAGTAGTATAGTAGGGGAATTGCAGCCCCAGCATTTT
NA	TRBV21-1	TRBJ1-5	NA	CASSKRSPSNQPQHF	TGTGCCAGCAGCAAACGAAGCCCTAGCAATCAGCCCCAGCATTTT
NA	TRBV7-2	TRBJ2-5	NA	CASSLNRPQGTQYF	TGTGCCAGCAGCTTAAACAGGCCGCAAGGGACCCAGTACTTC
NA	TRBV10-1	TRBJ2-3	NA	CASSESGSGTDTQYF	TGCGCCAGCAGTGAGTCCGGGAGTGGCACAGATACGCAGTATTTT
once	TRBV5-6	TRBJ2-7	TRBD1	CASSEDRVNEQYF	TGTGCCAGCAGCGAGGACAGGGTCAACGAGCAGTACTTC
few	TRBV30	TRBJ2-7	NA	CARLGVADEQYF	TGTGCCCGCCTAGGAGTAGCAGACGAGCAGTACTTC
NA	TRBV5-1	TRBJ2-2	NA	CASSATLGAGELFF	TGCGCCAGCAGCGCCACCCTAGGGGCCGGGGAGCTGTTTTTT
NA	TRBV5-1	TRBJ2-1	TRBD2	CASSKLSGTYNEQFF	TGCGCCAGCAGCAAACTTAGCGGGACTTACAATGAGCAGTTCTTC
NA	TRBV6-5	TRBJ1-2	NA	CASSYSIGDYGYTF	TGTGCCAGCAGTTACTCGATAGGGGACTATGGCTACACCTTC
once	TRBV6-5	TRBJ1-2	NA	CASSTQPRTRGYTF	TGTGCCAGCAGCACCCAACCTCGGACTCGTGGCTACACCTTC
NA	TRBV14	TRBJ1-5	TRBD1	CASSQTGLSQPQHF	TGTGCCAGCAGCCAGACAGGGCTCAGCCAGCCCCAGCATTTT
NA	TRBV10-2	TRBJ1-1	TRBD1	CASSEGRGSAFF	TGCGCCAGCAGTGAAGGCAGGGGGTCGGCTTTCTTT
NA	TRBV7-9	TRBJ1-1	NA	CASSGGRRNTEAFF	TGTGCCAGCAGCGGAGGACGCCGGAACACTGAAGCTTTCTTT
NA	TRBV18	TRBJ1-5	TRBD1	CASSAGGDGNQPQHF	TGTGCCAGCTCAGCAGGGGGCGACGGCAATCAGCCCCAGCATTTT
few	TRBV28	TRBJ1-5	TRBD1	CASSSRPYTGETNQPQHF	TGTGCCAGCAGTTCCCGCCCCTACACAGGGGAAACGAATCAGCCCCAGCATTTT
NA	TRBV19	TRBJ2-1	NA	CASSTGYNEQFF	TGTGCCAGTAGTACCGGTTACAATGAGCAGTTCTTC
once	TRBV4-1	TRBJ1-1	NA	CASSQDNPDMNTEAFF	TGCGCCAGCAGCCAAGATAATCCAGACATGAACACTGAAGCTTTCTTT
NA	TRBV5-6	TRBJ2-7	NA	CASSPTGSSYEQYF	TGTGCCAGCAGCCCTACAGGATCCTCCTACGAGCAGTACTTC
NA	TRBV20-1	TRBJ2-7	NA	CSARAGGQYF	TGCAGTGCTAGAGCGGGTGGGCAGTACTTC
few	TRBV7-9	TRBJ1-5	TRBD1	CASSLGGTDNQPQHF	TGTGCCAGCAGCTTAGGGGGGACAGACAATCAGCCCCAGCATTTT
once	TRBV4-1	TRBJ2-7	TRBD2	CASSQIAGGSYEQYF	TGCGCCAGCAGCCAGATAGCGGGAGGAAGCTACGAGCAGTACTTC
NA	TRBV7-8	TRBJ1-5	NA	CASSLGVQGSNQPQHF	TGTGCCAGCAGCTTAGGTGTCCAGGGTAGCAATCAGCCCCAGCATTTT
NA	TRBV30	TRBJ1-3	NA	CAWSLWTVGPGNTIYF	TGTGCCTGGAGTCTGTGGACAGTCGGCCCTGGAAACACCATATATTTT
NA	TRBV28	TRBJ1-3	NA	CATNRARGNTIYF	TGTGCCACCAACAGGGCGCGGGGAAACACCATATATTTT
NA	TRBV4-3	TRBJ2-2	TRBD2	CASSQEFRGGRGRTGELFF	TGCGCCAGCAGCCAAGAATTTCGGGGGGGCCGGGGGAGGACCGGGGAGCTGTTTTTT
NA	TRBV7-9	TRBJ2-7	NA	CASSGEGTYEQYF	TGTGCCAGCAGCGGAGAGGGCACCTACGAGCAGTACTTC
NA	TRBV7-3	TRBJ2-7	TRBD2	CASSQVGGWEQYF	TGTGCCAGCAGCCAAGTCGGGGGGTGGGAGCAGTACTTC
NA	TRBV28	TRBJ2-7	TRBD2	CASREPLAGGSYEQYF	TGTGCCAGCCGGGAACCCCTAGCGGGAGGCTCCTACGAGCAGTACTTC
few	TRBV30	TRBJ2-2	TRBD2	CAWERGTNTGELFF	TGTGCCTGGGAGCGGGGTACGAACACCGGGGAGCTGTTTTTT
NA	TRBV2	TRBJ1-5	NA	CASSRETGRNQPQHF	TGTGCCAGCAGTCGGGAGACGGGGCGCAATCAGCCCCAGCATTTT
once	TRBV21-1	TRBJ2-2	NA	CASSKALTGLKDGELFF	TGTGCCAGCAGCAAAGCGCTGACGGGACTCAAGGACGGGGAGCTGTTTTTT
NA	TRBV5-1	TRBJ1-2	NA	CASSLRWGVGYGYTF	TGCGCCAGCAGCCTGCGTTGGGGGGTAGGGTATGGCTACACCTTC
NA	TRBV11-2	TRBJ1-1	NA	CASSLAGTEAFF	TGTGCCAGCAGCTTAGCGGGCACTGAAGCTTTCTTT
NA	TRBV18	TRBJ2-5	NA	CASSPGLSETQYF	TGTGCCAGCTCACCAGGTCTATCGGAGACCCAGTACTTC
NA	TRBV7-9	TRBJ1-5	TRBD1	CASSSYGQGGQPQHF	TGTGCCAGCAGCTCGTACGGACAGGGGGGACAGCCCCAGCATTTT
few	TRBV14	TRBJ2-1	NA	CASSQDAKYNEQFF	TGTGCCAGCAGCCAAGATGCTAAATACAATGAGCAGTTCTTC
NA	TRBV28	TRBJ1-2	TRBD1	CASRTSIGTGRGYTF	TGTGCCAGCAGAACCTCGATAGGGACAGGGCGAGGCTACACCTTC
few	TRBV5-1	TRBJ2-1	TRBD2	CASSVGLAGRTFHEQFF	TGCGCCAGCAGCGTAGGGCTAGCGGGAAGGACCTTTCATGAGCAGTTCTTC
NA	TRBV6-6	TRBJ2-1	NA	CASSPSNFNEQFF	TGTGCCAGTTCCCCTAGTAACTTCAATGAGCAGTTCTTC
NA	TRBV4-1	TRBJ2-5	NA	CASSQDRQGKETQYF	TGCGCCAGCAGCCAAGATAGGCAGGGGAAAGAGACCCAGTACTTC
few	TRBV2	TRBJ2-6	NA	CASSGEAPGANVLTF	TGTGCCAGCAGTGGCGAAGCGCCTGGGGCCAACGTCCTGACTTTC
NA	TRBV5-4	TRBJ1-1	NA	CASSLESNTEAFF	TGTGCCAGCAGCCTAGAATCAAACACTGAAGCTTTCTTT
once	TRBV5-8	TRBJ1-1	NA	CASSLGRAYTEAFF	TGTGCCAGCAGCTTGGGCAGGGCCTACACTGAAGCTTTCTTT
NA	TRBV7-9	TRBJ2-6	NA	CASSFLSSGANVLTF	TGTGCCAGCAGCTTTCTGAGCTCTGGGGCCAACGTCCTGACTTTC
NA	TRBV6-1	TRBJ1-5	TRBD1	CASSARDSPNQPQHF	TGTGCCAGCAGTGCCCGGGACAGCCCCAATCAGCCCCAGCATTTT
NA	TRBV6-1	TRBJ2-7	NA	CASSEFRGLSSYEQYF	TGTGCCAGCAGTGAATTTCGCGGGTTGAGCTCCTACGAGCAGTACTTC
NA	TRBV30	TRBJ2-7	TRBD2	CAWRGRREGHYEQYF	TGTGCCTGGAGGGGAAGACGGGAGGGCCATTACGAGCAGTACTTC